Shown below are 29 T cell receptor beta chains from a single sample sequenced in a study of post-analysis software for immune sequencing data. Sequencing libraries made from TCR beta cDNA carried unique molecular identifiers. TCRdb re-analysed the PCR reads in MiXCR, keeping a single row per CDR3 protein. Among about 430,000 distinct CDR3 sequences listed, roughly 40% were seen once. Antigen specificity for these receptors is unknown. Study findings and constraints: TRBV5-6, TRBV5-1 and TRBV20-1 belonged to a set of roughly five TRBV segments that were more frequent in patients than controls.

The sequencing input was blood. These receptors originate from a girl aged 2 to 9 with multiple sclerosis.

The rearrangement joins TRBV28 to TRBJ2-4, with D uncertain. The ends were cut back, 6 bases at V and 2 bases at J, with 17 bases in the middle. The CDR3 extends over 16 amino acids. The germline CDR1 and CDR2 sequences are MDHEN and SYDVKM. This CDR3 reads CASSQYPSETKNIQYF. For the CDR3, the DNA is TGTGCCAGCAGCCAATATCCCTCGGAAACCAAAAACATTCAGTACTTC.

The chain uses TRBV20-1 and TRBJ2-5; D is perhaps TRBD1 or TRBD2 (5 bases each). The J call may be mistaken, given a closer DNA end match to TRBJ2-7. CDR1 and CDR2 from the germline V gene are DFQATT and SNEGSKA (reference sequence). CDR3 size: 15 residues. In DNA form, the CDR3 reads TGCAGTGCTAGTGGTCCCGGGACGCAACCCACCGAGCAGTACTTC. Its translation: CSASGPGTQPTEQYF.

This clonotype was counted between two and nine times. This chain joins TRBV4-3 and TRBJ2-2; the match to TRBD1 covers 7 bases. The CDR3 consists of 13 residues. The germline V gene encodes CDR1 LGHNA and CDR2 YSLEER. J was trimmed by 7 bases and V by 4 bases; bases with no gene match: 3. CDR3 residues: CASSPDRVGELFF. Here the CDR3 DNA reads TGCGCCAGCAGCCCCGACAGGGTCGGGGAGCTGTTTTTT.

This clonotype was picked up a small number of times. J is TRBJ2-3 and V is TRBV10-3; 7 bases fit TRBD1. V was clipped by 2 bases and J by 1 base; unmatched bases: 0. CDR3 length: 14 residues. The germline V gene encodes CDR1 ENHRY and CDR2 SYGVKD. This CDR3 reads CAISEGQGTDTQYF. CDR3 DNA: TGTGCCATCAGTGAGGGACAGGGCACAGATACGCAGTATTTT.

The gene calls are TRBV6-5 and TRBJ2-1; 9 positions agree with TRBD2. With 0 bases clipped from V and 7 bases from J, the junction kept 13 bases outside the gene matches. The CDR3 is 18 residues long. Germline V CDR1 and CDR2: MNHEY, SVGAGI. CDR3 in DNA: TGTGCCAGCAGTTACTCGGGGTTAGCGGGGGCAGGCGGTAATGAGCAGTTCTTC. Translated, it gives CASSYSGLAGAGGNEQFF.

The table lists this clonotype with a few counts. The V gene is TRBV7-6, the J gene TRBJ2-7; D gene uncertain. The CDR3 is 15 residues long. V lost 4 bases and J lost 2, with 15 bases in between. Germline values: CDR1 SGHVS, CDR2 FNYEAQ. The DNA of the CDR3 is TGTGCCAGCAGCTCCCGGGCAGCTACGACCTACGAGCAGTACTTC. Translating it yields CASSSRAATTYEQYF.

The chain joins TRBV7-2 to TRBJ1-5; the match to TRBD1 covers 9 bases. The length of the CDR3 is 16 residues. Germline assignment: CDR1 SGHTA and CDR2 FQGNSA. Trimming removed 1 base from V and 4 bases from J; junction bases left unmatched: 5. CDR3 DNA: TGTGCCAGCAGCTTAGGTGGGACAGGGCTAAATCAGCCCCAGCATTTT. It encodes CASSLGGTGLNQPQHF. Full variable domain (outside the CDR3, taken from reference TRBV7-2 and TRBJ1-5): GAGVSQSPSNKVTEKGKDVELRCDPISGHTALYWYRQSLGQGLEFLIYFQGNSAPDKSGLPSDRFSAERTGGSVSTLTIQRTQQEDSAVYLCASSLGGTGLNQPQHFGDGTRLSIL.

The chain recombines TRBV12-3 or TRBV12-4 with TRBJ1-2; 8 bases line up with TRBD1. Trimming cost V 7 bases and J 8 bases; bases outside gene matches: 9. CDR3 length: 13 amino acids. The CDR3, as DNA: TGTGCCAGCAATACGCAGGGGGCCGGGGGCTACACCTTC. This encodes CASNTQGAGGYTF.

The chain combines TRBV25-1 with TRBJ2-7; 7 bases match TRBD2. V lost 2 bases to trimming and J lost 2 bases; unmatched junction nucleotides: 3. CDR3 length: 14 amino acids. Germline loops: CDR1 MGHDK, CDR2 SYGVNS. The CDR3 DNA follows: TGTGCCAGCAGTGAAAGGGAGGGTCCCTACGAGCAGTACTTC. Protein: CASSEREGPYEQYF.

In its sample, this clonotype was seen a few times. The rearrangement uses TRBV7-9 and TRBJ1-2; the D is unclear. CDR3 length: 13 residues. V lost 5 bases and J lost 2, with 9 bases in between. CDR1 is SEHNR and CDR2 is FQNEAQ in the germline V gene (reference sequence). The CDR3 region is CASSLTLNYGYTF. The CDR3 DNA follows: TGTGCCAGCAGCCTGACATTAAACTATGGCTACACCTTC.

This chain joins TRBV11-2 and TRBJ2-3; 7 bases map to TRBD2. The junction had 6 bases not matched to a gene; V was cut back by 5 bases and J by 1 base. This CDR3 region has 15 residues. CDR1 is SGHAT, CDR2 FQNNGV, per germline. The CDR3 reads CASSRQRGRTDTQYF. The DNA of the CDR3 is TGTGCCAGCAGCCGACAGCGGGGCCGCACAGATACGCAGTATTTT.

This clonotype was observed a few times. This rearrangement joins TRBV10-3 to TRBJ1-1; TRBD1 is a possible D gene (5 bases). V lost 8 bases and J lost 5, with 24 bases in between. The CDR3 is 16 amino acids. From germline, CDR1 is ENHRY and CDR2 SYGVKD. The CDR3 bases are TGTGCCATCCGTATCAGGAGGGTTGGGACTATGACTGAAGCTTTCTTT. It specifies CAIRIRRVGTMTEAFF.

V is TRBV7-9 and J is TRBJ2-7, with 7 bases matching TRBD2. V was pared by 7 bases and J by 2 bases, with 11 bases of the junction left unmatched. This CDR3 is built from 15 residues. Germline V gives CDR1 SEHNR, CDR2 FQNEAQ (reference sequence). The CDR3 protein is CASNTRGGDAYEQYF. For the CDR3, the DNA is TGTGCCAGCAACACTCGGGGAGGGGATGCCTACGAGCAGTACTTC.

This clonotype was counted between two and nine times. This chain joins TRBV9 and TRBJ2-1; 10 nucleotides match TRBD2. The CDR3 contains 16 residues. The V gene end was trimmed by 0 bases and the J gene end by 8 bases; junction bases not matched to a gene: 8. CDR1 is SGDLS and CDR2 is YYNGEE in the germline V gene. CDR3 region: CASSVAVSGRSHEQFF. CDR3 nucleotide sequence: TGTGCCAGCAGCGTAGCGGTTAGCGGGAGGTCCCATGAGCAGTTCTTC.

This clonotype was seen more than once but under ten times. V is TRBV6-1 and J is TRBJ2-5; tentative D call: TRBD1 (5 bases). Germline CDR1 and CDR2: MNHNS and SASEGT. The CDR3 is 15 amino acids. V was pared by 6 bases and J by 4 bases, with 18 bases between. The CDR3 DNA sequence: TGTGCCAGCAGAGCTAGGGGTTGGCAGGCAGAGACCCAGTACTTC. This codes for CASRARGWQAETQYF.

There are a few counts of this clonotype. CDR3 nucleotide sequence: TGTGCCAGCAGTACGGTCAGGTTCGGCTACACCTTC. Its protein is CASSTVRFGYTF. The rearrangement joins TRBV12-3 or TRBV12-4 to TRBJ1-2, with D unclear. This CDR3 has 12 residues. Deletions cut 5 bases from V and 8 bases from J, with 12 bases between.

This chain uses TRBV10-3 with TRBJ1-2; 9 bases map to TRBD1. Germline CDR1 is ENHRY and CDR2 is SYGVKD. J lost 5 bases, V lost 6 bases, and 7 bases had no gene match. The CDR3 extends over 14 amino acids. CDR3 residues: CAISPGQGVYGYTF. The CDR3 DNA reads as TGTGCCATCAGCCCGGGACAGGGAGTTTATGGCTACACCTTC.

CDR3 sequence: CAISLSIGLGLDGYTF. DNA for the CDR3: TGTGCCATCAGCCTCTCGATAGGATTGGGGTTGGATGGCTACACCTTC. V gene TRBV10-3 combines with J gene TRBJ1-2, with no clear D. Germline loops: CDR1 ENHRY, CDR2 SYGVKD. V lost 6 bases and J lost 6, with 23 bases in between. CDR3 length equals 16 residues.

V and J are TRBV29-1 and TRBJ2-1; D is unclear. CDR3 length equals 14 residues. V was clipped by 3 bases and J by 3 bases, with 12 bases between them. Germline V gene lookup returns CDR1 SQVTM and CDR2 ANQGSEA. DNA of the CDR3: TGCAGCGTTGACCGCCGCCTTGTCTACAATGAGCAGTTCTTC. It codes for CSVDRRLVYNEQFF.

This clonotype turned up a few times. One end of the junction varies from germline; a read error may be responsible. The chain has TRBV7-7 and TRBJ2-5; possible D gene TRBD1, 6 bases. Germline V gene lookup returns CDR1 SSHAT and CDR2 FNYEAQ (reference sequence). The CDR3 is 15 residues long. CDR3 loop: CASSLIPGDGETQYF. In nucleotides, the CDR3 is TGTGCTAGCAGCTTAATTCCAGGGGATGGAGAGACCCAGTACTTC.

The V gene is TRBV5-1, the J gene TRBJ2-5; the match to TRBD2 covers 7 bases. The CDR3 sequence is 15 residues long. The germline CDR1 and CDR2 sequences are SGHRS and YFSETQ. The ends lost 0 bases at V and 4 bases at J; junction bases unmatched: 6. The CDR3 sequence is CASSLARRERETQYF. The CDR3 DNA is TGCGCCAGCAGCTTGGCCCGGCGGGAGCGAGAGACCCAGTACTTC. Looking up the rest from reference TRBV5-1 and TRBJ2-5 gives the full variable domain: KAGVTQTPRYLIKTRGQQVTLSCSPISGHRSVSWYQQTPGQGLQFLFEYFSETQRNKGNFPGRFSGRQFSNSRSEMNVSTLELGDSALYLCASSLARRERETQYFGPGTRLLVL.

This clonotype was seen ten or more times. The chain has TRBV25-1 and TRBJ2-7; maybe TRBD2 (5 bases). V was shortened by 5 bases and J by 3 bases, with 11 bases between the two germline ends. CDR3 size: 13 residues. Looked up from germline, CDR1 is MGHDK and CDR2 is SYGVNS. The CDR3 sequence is CASSLASSYEQYF. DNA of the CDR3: TGTGCCAGCAGTCTGGCTAGCAGCTACGAGCAGTACTTC.

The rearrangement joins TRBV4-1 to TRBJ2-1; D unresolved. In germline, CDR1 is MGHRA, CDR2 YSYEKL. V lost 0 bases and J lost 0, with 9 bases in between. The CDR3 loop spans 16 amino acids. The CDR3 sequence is CASSQDGEFSYNEQFF. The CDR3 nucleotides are TGCGCCAGCAGCCAAGACGGCGAGTTCTCCTACAATGAGCAGTTCTTC.

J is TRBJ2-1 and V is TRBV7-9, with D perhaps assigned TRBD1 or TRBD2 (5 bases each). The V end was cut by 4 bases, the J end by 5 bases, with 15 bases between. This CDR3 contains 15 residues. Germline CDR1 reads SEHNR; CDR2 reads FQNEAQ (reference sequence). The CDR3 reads CASSSGTSKDNEQFF. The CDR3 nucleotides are TGTGCCAGCAGCTCCGGGACGTCCAAGGACAATGAGCAGTTCTTC.

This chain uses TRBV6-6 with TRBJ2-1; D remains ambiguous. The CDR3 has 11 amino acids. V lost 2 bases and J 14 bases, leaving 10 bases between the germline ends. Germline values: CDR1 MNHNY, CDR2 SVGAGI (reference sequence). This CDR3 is CASSYPDKEFF. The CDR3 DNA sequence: TGTGCCAGCAGTTACCCCGATAAGGAGTTCTTC.

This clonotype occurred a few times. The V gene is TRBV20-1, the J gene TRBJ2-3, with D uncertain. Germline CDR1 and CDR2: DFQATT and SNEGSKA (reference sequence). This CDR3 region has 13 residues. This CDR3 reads CSLWPSSTDTQYF. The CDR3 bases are TGCTCCTTGTGGCCATCGAGCACAGATACGCAGTATTTT.

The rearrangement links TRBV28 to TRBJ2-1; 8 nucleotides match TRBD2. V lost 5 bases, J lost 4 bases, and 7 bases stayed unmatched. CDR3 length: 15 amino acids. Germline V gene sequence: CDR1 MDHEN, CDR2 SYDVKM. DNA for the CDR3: TGTGCCAGCAGTCCGACGGGACTAGGGTACAATGAGCAGTTCTTC. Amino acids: CASSPTGLGYNEQFF. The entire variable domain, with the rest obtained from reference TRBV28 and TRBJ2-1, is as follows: DVKVTQSSRYLVKRTGEKVFLECVQDMDHENMFWYRQDPGLGLRLIYFSYDVKMKEKGDIPEGYSVSREKKERFSLILESASTNQTSMYLCASSPTGLGYNEQFFGPGTRLTVL.

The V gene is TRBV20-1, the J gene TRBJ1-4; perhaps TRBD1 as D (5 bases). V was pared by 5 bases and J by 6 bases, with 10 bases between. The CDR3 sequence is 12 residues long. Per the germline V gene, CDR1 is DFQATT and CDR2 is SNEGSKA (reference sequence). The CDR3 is CSAAGTDEKLFF. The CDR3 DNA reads TGCAGTGCTGCCGGGACGGATGAAAAACTGTTTTTT.

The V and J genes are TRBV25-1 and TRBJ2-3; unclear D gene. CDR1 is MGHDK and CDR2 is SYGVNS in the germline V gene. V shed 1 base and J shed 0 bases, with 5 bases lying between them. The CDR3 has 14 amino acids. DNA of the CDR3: TGTGCCAGCAGTGAATTTTCTAGCACAGATACGCAGTATTTT. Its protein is CASSEFSSTDTQYF.